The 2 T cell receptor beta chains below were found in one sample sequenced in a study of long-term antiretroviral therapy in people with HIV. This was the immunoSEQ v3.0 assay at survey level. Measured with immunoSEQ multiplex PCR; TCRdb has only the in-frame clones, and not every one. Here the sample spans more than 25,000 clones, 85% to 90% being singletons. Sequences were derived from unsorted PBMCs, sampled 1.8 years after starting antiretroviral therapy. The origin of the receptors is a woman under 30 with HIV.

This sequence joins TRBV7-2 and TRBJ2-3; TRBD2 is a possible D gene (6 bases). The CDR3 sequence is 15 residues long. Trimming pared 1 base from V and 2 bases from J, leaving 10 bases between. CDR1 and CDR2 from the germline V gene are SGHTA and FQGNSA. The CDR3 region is CASSLGLATTDTQYF. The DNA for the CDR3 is TGTGCCAGCAGCTTAGGCCTAGCGACCACAGATACGCAGTATTTT.

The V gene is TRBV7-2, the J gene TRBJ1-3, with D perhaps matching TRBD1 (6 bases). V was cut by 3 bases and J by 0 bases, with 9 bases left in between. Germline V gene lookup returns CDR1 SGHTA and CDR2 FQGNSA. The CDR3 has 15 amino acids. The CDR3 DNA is TGTGCCAGCAGCTTGGGGGACATCTCTGGAAACACCATATATTTT. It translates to CASSLGDISGNTIYF.